This TCR beta chain was documented in a study of T-cell reconstitution after alpha-beta-depleted transplantation in children. Deletions cut 2 bases from V and 0 bases from J, with 13 bases between. The CDR3 is made up of 16 amino acids. From germline, CDR1 is SQVTM and CDR2 ANQGSEA. Unique molecular identifiers tagged the TCRbeta library. MiXCR, run by TCRdb on the PCR reads, gives a single entry per CDR3 protein. The data hold hundreds of thousands of distinct CDR3 sequences, with roughly 33% observed a single time. This receptor was obtained from a human donor who donated a stem cell graft to a child with aplastic anemia. The V gene is TRBV29-1, the J gene TRBJ2-2; D gene ambiguous. Sequencing used PBMCs from the stem cell graft donor, obtained from the stem cell graft. The CDR3 DNA follows: TGCAGCGTTGAAATGGGCCAACAAACGAACACCGGGGAGCTGTTTTTT. It is translated as CSVEMGQQTNTGELFF.